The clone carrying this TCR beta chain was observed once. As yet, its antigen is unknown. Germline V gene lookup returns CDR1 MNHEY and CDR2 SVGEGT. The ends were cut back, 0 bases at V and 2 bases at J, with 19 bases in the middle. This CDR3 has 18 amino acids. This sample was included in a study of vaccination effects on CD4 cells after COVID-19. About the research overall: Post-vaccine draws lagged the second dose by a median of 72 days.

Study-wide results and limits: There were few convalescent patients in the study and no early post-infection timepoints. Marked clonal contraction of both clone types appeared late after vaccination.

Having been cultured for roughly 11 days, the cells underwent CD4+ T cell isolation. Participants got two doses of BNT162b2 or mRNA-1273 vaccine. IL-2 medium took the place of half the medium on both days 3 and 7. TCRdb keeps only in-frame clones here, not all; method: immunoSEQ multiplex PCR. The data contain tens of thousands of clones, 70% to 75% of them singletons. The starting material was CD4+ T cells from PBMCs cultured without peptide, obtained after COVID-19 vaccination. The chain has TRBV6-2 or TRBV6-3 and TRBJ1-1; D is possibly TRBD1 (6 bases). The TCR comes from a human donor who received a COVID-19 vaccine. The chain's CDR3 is CASSYSKGRGGENTEAFF. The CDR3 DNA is TGTGCCAGCAGTTACTCGAAGGGCAGGGGAGGGGAAAACACTGAAGCTTTCTTT.